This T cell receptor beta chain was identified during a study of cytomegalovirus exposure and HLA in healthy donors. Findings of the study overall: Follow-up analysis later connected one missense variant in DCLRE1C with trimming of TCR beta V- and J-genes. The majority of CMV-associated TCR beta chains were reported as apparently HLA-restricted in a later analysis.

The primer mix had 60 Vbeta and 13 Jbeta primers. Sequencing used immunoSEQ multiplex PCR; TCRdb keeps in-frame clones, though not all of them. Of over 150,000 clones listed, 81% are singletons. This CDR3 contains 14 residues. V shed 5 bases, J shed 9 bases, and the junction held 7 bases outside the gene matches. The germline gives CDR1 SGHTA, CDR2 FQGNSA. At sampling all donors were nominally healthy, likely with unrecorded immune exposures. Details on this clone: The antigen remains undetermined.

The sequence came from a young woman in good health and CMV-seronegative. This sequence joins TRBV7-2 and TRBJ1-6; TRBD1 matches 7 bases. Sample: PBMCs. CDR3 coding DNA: TGTGCCAGCAGCCTAAGACAGGGCGGTTCACCCCTCCACTTT. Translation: CASSLRQGGSPLHF.